This record covers a single T cell receptor beta chain. Its target is not known. Trimming took 4 bases from V and 3 from J, leaving 10 bases between them. The germline V gene has CDR1 SGHKS and CDR2 YYEKEE (reference sequence). The CDR3 runs 13 residues. Only in-frame clones appear in the TCRdb table, and some are missing; sequencing was by immunoSEQ multiplex PCR. The profile shows fewer than 35,000 clones, approximately 80% of them singletons. This sample was included in a study of OX40 agonist ivuxolimab in advanced cancers. About the study: Patients treated during dose escalation were battling hepatocellular carcinoma, melanoma, renal cell or head and neck cancer. Overall study results and limits: Expansion of clones was among the lowest in partial responders at 0.1-3.0 mg/kg. No determination was made of the antigen specificity of the expanded peripheral T cells. CD4+ and CD8+ blood T cells expanded clonally by week 6 at 0.1 to 3.0 mg/kg.

Source: CD4+ or CD8+ T cells sorted from blood, taken in a trial of the OX40 agonist ivuxolimab. The receptor was isolated from an adult with an advanced solid tumor such as melanoma, head and neck, liver or kidney cancer. The chain is built from TRBV5-5 and TRBJ1-2; possibly TRBD1 for D (6 bases). The CDR3 DNA reads as TGTGCCAGCAGCCAGGGGTGGGACTATGGCTACACCTTC. Amino acids: CASSQGWDYGYTF.